The entry that follows covers one T cell receptor (beta chain) sequence. Data came from immunoSEQ multiplex PCR; TCRdb stores just in-frame clones and leaves some out. The sample lists more than 95,000 clones; approximately 93% were seen once. The source of the sample is a study of T cell changes during pregnancy in multiple sclerosis. V shed 5 bases, J shed 8 bases, and the junction held 7 bases outside the gene matches. The CDR3 loop spans 13 amino acids. Germline CDR1 SEHNR, CDR2 FQNEAQ (reference sequence). The origin of this receptor is a female donor with multiple sclerosis, enrolled in a pregnancy study. This chain links TRBV7-9 with TRBJ1-1; 8 bases align to TRBD1. The specimen was peripheral blood, collected after pregnancy. This CDR3 is CASSQGAGSEAFF. The DNA of the CDR3 is TGTGCCAGCAGCCAGGGGGCGGGCTCGGAAGCTTTCTTT.